This T cell receptor beta chain was sequenced during a study of T-cell memory formation after mild COVID-19. Per the germline V gene, CDR1 is LNHNV and CDR2 is YYDKDF (reference sequence). CDR3 size: 15 residues. The V and J ends lost 0 bases and 10 bases respectively, with 13 bases between them. This clonotype came up many times. TCRdb reprocessed the 5' RACE reads via MiXCR and lists one record per CDR3 protein. The repertoire includes about half a million distinct CDR3 sequences, 15% to 20% of them detected once, and more than 9% sits in the top ten. The chain joins TRBV15 to TRBJ1-6; no firm D call. The sample taken for sequencing was PBMCs or a T cell subset sorted from them (not recorded which). The TCR sequence derives from an adult woman who had mild COVID-19 (a few samples of this study predate the infection). Cell type and time point are not known. The CDR3 protein is CATSRDGEGRSPLHF. CDR3 bases: TGTGCCACCAGCAGAGATGGGGAGGGCAGGTCACCCCTCCACTTT.